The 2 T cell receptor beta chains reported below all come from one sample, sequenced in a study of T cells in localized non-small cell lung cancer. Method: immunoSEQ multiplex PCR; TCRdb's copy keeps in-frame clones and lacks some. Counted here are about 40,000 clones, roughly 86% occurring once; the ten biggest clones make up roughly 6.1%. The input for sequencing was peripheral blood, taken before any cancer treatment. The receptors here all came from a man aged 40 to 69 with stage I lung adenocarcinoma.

The CDR3 bases are TGTGCCTGGAGTCGGCAGGGGGCTTCCTATGGCTACACCTTC. Amino acids: CAWSRQGASYGYTF. The J gene is TRBJ1-2, the V gene TRBV30, with 8 bases lining up with TRBD1. V was clipped by 2 bases and J by 4 bases; unmatched bases: 6. The CDR3 contains 14 residues. Germline V gene lookup returns CDR1 GTSNPN and CDR2 SVGIG (reference sequence). Full variable domain (rest looked up from reference TRBV30 and TRBJ1-2): SQTIHQWPATLVQPVGSPLSLECTVEGTSNPNLYWYRQAAGRGLQLLFYSVGIGQISSEVPQNLSASRPQDRQFILSSKKLLLSDSGFYLCAWSRQGASYGYTFGSGTRLTVV.

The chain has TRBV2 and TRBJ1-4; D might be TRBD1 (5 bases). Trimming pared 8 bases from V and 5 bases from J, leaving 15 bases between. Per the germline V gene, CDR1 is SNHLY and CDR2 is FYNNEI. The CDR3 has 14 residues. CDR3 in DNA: TGTGCCAGCTGGGGGACCTCTTCAAATGAAAAACTGTTTTTT. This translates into CASWGTSSNEKLFF.